One and the same sample provided the 25 T cell receptor beta chains below, sequenced in a study of graft-versus-host responses after intestinal transplantation (dated by TCRdb to 2020 to 2022). The meaning of the sample's time point label: cells obtained before transplantation from donor or recipient. Library preparation used the immunoSEQ multiplex PCR assay. TCRdb stores this immuneACCESS table with in-frame sequences only. Part of the clones is absent; in the studies checked, under half of the shortfall reflects unresolved V genes, and no reason is known for the rest. Within this sample are about 88,000 clones, with approximately 90% of them counted one time only. About 0.34% of the sample goes to the ten largest clones. The antigens for these receptors are not known. This specimen consisted of unstimulated CD4+ T cells sorted from spleen or lymph node cells, obtained before transplant. Receptor source: a human donor who was the organ donor for an intestinal transplant.

This clone was detected once. The V gene is TRBV9, the J gene TRBJ1-5; a weak D match, TRBD1 (6 bases). The germline V gene encodes CDR1 SGDLS and CDR2 YYNGEE. The V end lost 0 bases, the J end lost 2 bases, and 6 bases lay between the germline ends. The CDR3 loop spans 14 amino acids. The CDR3 DNA sequence: TGTGCCAGCAGCGTAGCAGGGGGCAATCAGCCCCAGCATTTT. Amino acids: CASSVAGGNQPQHF.

The chain has TRBV6-5 and TRBJ1-5; D might be TRBD1 (5 bases). This CDR3 is 15 amino acids long. Looked up from germline, CDR1 is MNHEY and CDR2 is SVGAGI. The ends were cut back, 5 bases at V and 7 bases at J, with 18 bases in the middle. This chain's CDR3 is CASSVRTNFNQPQHF. The CDR3 DNA follows: TGTGCCAGCAGTGTCCGGACAAACTTCAACCAGCCCCAGCATTTT.

The chain employs TRBV28 and TRBJ2-3; possibly TRBD2 for D (6 bases). V shed 6 bases and J shed 11 bases, with 15 bases lying between them. The CDR3 spans 12 residues. CDR1 is MDHEN, CDR2 SYDVKM, per germline. The CDR3 sequence is CASSQDGGKQYF. CDR3 nucleotides: TGTGCCAGCAGCCAAGACGGGGGTAAGCAGTATTTT. Looking up the rest from reference TRBV28 and TRBJ2-3 gives the full variable domain: DVKVTQSSRYLVKRTGEKVFLECVQDMDHENMFWYRQDPGLGLRLIYFSYDVKMKEKGDIPEGYSVSREKKERFSLILESASTNQTSMYLCASSQDGGKQYFGPGTRLTVL.

The chain recombines TRBV15 with TRBJ2-7; D possibly corresponds to TRBD1 (6 bases). The V end was cut by 3 bases, the J end by 4 bases, with 13 bases between. CDR1 LNHNV and CDR2 YYDKDF come from the germline V gene (reference sequence). CDR3 length equals 14 residues. Here the CDR3 DNA reads TGTGCCACCAGCAGCCGGGACACCCCATACGAGCAGTACTTC. Its protein product is CATSSRDTPYEQYF.

The chain joins TRBV6-5 to TRBJ1-4; a weak D match, TRBD1 (5 bases). The CDR3 contains 15 residues. Trimming took 4 bases from V and 0 from J, leaving 9 bases between them. Germline lookup yields CDR1 MNHEY and CDR2 SVGAGI. The DNA of the CDR3 is TGTGCCAGCAGTTTCGACAGATCAACTAATGAAAAACTGTTTTTT. Encoded protein: CASSFDRSTNEKLFF.

This clone turned up a few times. The V gene is TRBV6-6, the J gene TRBJ1-2; D may be TRBD1 (6 bases). The CDR3 extends over 14 amino acids. The V gene's germline CDR1 is MNHNY and CDR2 SVGAGI (reference sequence). The germline V and J ends were trimmed by 2 bases and 4 bases, with 11 bases remaining between them. CDR3 in amino acids: CASSYDGQIYGYTF. DNA for the CDR3: TGTGCCAGCAGTTACGACGGACAGATCTATGGCTACACCTTC.

The gene calls are TRBV27 and TRBJ2-3; TRBD1 agrees at 7 bases. Germline trimming cut 6 bases from V and 4 bases from J; bases unmatched to any gene: 16. This CDR3 is 17 amino acids long. CDR1 is MNHEY, CDR2 SMNVEV, per germline (reference sequence). Written as DNA, the CDR3 is TGTGCCAGCAGCTCTTACTCCGGGACAGTTCTTGCAGATACGCAGTATTTT. Translated: CASSSYSGTVLADTQYF.

The V and J genes are TRBV10-3 and TRBJ2-7; 8 nucleotides line up with TRBD2. The CDR3 has 15 residues. V was clipped by 3 bases and J by 5 bases; unmatched bases: 9. The germline V gene has CDR1 ENHRY and CDR2 SYGVKD. The CDR3 nucleotides are TGTGCCATCAGTGATAAGGCGGGAGGTAACCACGAGCAGTACTTC. Amino acids: CAISDKAGGNHEQYF.

CDR3 in DNA: TGTGCCAGCAGCCAAGATCTTGTGACAGAATCGAACACTGAAGCTTTCTTT. It specifies CASSQDLVTESNTEAFF. V usage is TRBV4-2 and J usage is TRBJ1-1, with D maybe TRBD1 (5 bases). The V end lost 0 bases, the J end lost 1 base, and 15 bases lay between the germline ends. CDR1 is LGHNA, CDR2 YNFKEQ, per germline. This CDR3 is built from 17 residues.

The chain joins TRBV5-1 to TRBJ2-1, with 9 positions matching TRBD2. Germline V gene data show CDR1 as SGHRS and CDR2 as YFSETQ. Trimming at V came to 0 bases and at J to 9 bases, leaving 7 bases not matched to a gene. The length of the CDR3 is 15 residues. CDR3 nucleotides: TGCGCCAGCAGCTTGGGAGCGACTAGCGGTACTGAGCAGTTCTTC. Protein: CASSLGATSGTEQFF.

The CDR3 spells CASSILFLKTGAPYGYTF. Here the CDR3 DNA reads TGTGCCAGTAGTATATTATTTCTGAAGACAGGGGCCCCCTATGGCTACACCTTC. The V and J genes are TRBV19 and TRBJ1-2, with 8 bases aligning to TRBD1. Germline CDR1 LNHDA, CDR2 SQIVND (reference sequence). The CDR3 has 18 residues. Trimming at V came to 2 bases and at J to 4 bases, leaving 15 bases not matched to a gene.

The J gene is TRBJ2-2, the V gene TRBV18, with D maybe TRBD2 (6 bases). CDR1 is KGHSH, CDR2 LQKENI, per germline. This CDR3 has 14 amino acids. The V gene lost 4 bases and the J gene lost 1 base, with 7 bases spanning the gap. This CDR3 reads CASSRGLNTGELFF. The CDR3 region has the DNA TGTGCCAGCTCACGGGGACTGAACACCGGGGAGCTGTTTTTT.

The chain carries TRBV2 and TRBJ2-5; TRBD2 aligns across 7 bases. After removal of 7 bases from V and 5 bases from J, the junction contained 10 bases not matched to a gene. CDR1 and CDR2 (germline): SNHLY, FYNNEI. This CDR3 is 14 amino acids long. The DNA for the CDR3 is TGTGCCAGCATCCTAGAAGCGGGATTGGAGACCCAGTACTTC. This sequence encodes CASILEAGLETQYF.

V gene TRBV30 combines with J gene TRBJ2-7; TRBD2 agrees at 7 bases. CDR1 GTSNPN and CDR2 SVGIG come from the germline V gene (reference sequence). This CDR3 region has 14 residues. Trimming at V came to 2 bases and at J to 3 bases, leaving 7 bases not matched to a gene. DNA for the CDR3: TGTGCCTGGAGTAGAGGGCAGCGGGGCTACGAGCAGTACTTC. Protein sequence: CAWSRGQRGYEQYF.

The rearrangement links TRBV30 to TRBJ1-4, with TRBD1 matching 9 bases. J gave up 0 bases and V 4 bases, and 6 bases lay outside the gene matches. Germline-derived CDR1 and CDR2 are GTSNPN and SVGIG (reference sequence). The CDR3 runs to 16 residues. CDR3 in DNA: TGTGCCTGGAATAGTTGGGACAGGGCAACTAATGAAAAACTGTTTTTT. It encodes CAWNSWDRATNEKLFF.

This clone has a handful of counts. Here the CDR3 DNA reads TGCGCCAGCAGTGAGTCCCTAGCGGGCACAGATACGCAGTATTTT. As protein: CASSESLAGTDTQYF. This chain joins TRBV10-2 and TRBJ2-3; TRBD2 matches 7 bases. Germline CDR1 reads WSHSY; CDR2 reads SAAADI. The CDR3 is 15 amino acids. V dropped 0 bases and J dropped 1; count of bases not matched to a gene: 1.

The count of this clone is one. The V gene is TRBV9, the J gene TRBJ2-3; 7 positions match TRBD1. Germline-derived CDR1 and CDR2 are SGDLS and YYNGEE. The trim removed 3 bases at V and 5 bases at J, leaving 6 bases unmatched. This CDR3 spans 14 amino acids. CDR3 loop: CASSGGQFIDTQYF. CDR3 DNA sequence: TGTGCCAGCAGCGGGGGACAGTTTATAGATACGCAGTATTTT. Full variable domain (rest looked up from reference TRBV9 and TRBJ2-3): DSGVTQTPKHLITATGQRVTLRCSPRSGDLSVYWYQQSLDQGLQFLIQYYNGEERAKGNILERFSAQQFPDLHSELNLSSLELGDSALYFCASSGGQFIDTQYFGPGTRLTVL.

The rearrangement uses TRBV2 and TRBJ2-1; 9 bases fit TRBD2. V dropped 6 bases and J dropped 6; count of bases not matched to a gene: 9. From germline, CDR1 is SNHLY and CDR2 FYNNEI. The CDR3 is 15 amino acids. CDR3 in amino acids: CASRGGTSSFNEQFF. The CDR3 nucleotides read TGTGCCAGCAGGGGGGGGACTAGCAGTTTCAATGAGCAGTTCTTC.

The genes are TRBV6-6 and TRBJ2-7; TRBD2 is a possible D gene (6 bases). From germline, CDR1 is MNHNY and CDR2 SVGAGI (reference sequence). Deletions cut 8 bases from V and 2 bases from J, with 19 bases between. The CDR3 runs 15 residues. CDR3 amino acids: CASRLTGTLPYEQYF. CDR3 DNA sequence: TGTGCCAGCCGACTTACCGGGACTCTACCCTACGAGCAGTACTTC.

The V call is TRBV30, the J call TRBJ2-1; 13 bases agree with TRBD2. Trimming removed 2 bases from V and 5 bases from J; junction bases left unmatched: 6. CDR3 length equals 16 residues. Looked up from germline, CDR1 is GTSNPN and CDR2 is SVGIG (reference sequence). The CDR3 loop reads CAWSYLGTSGNNEQFF. In nucleotides, the CDR3 is TGTGCCTGGAGTTACCTCGGGACTAGCGGGAACAATGAGCAGTTCTTC. The full variable domain, completed using reference TRBV30 and TRBJ2-1, is SQTIHQWPATLVQPVGSPLSLECTVEGTSNPNLYWYRQAAGRGLQLLFYSVGIGQISSEVPQNLSASRPQDRQFILSSKKLLLSDSGFYLCAWSYLGTSGNNEQFFGPGTRLTVL.

This chain connects TRBV10-3 to TRBJ2-7; 8 bases align to TRBD1. The CDR3 covers 13 residues. With V trimmed by 7 bases and J by 7 bases, 9 bases remained unmatched. Per the germline V gene, CDR1 is ENHRY and CDR2 is SYGVKD. The CDR3 loop reads CAIKGTGNEEQYF. DNA of the CDR3: TGTGCCATCAAAGGGACAGGAAATGAAGAGCAGTACTTC.

The rearrangement links TRBV25-1 to TRBJ1-5; D is uncertain. Trimming took off 3 bases at V and 2 bases at J, with 11 bases between the two ends. This CDR3 region has 15 residues. Per the germline V gene, CDR1 is MGHDK and CDR2 is SYGVNS. CDR3 DNA sequence: TGTGCCAGCAGTGAGGCCGGGGTCGGCAATCAGCCCCAGCATTTT. Its translation: CASSEAGVGNQPQHF.

CDR3 sequence (DNA): TGTGCCAGCAGTGCAGGGGCCTTATACTATGGCTACACCTTC. It codes for CASSAGALYYGYTF. The chain combines TRBV6-1 with TRBJ1-2, with TRBD1 as a possible D gene (6 bases). The CDR3 runs to 14 residues. Trimming took off 4 bases at V and 3 bases at J, with 12 bases between the two ends. Germline lookup yields CDR1 MNHNS and CDR2 SASEGT.

The chain carries TRBV2 and TRBJ1-5; 7 nucleotides line up with TRBD1. This CDR3 is 13 amino acids long. Germline CDR1 is SNHLY and CDR2 is FYNNEI. The J segment lost 3 bases and the V segment lost 5 bases, leaving 1 base of the junction unmatched. CDR3 nucleotide sequence: TGTGCCAGCAGTACAGGGGCCAATCAGCCCCAGCATTTT. Protein: CASSTGANQPQHF.

DNA of the CDR3: TGTGCCAGCTCAGGGCAGGGGACGATGAACACTGAAGCTTTCTTT. It specifies CASSGQGTMNTEAFF. The chain links TRBV18 to TRBJ1-1, with a weak D call TRBD1 (6 bases). This CDR3 contains 15 residues. Deletions cut 5 bases from V and 0 bases from J, with 13 bases between. CDR1 and CDR2 (germline): KGHSH, LQKENI. Full variable domain (missing parts from reference TRBV18 and TRBJ1-1): NAGVMQNPRHLVRRRGQEARLRCSPMKGHSHVYWYRQLPEEGLKFMVYLQKENIIDESGMPKERFSAEFPKEGPSILRIQQVVRGDSAAYFCASSGQGTMNTEAFFGQGTRLTVV.